Listed below are T cell receptor beta chains from one sample, sequenced in a study of human T cells and chemical hapten exposure. TCRdb independently ran MiXCR on the RACE reads; one entry per CDR3 protein. The data show around 110,000 distinct CDR3 sequences, with about 10% seen just once and around 2.2% held by the top ten. Material: whole blood, obtained in connection with sensitization to the hapten diphenylcyclopropenone (DPC). Receptor source: a woman aged 45-65 years with alopecia areata. Some clones in this sample may be carry-over from other donors' samples. Both conserved end residues are part of each CDR3. A D gene is named only where the DNA matches it firmly. Clone size, where shown, is once, few, many, or a class for clones that have expanded.

j_call	v_call	clone_size	d_call	cdr3_aa	cdr3_nt
TRBJ2-7	TRBV4-3	-	TRBD1	CASSQDIFPGTGDNKQYF	TGCGCCAGCAGCCAAGATATTTTCCCCGGGACAGGGGACAACAAGCAGTACTTC
TRBJ2-7	TRBV12-3/TRBV12-4	many	TRBD2	CASSPGTSGRMIYEQYF	TGTGCCAGCAGTCCGGGGACTAGCGGGAGAATGATATACGAGCAGTACTTC
TRBJ1-1	TRBV20-1	many	-	CSARDRQSMNTEAFF	TGCAGTGCTAGAGACCGGCAGTCCATGAACACTGAAGCTTTCTTT
TRBJ1-2	TRBV5-4	few	-	CASSLSGRRFRYTF	TGTGCCAGCAGCCTGTCGGGACGGAGGTTCCGGTACACCTTC
TRBJ2-3	TRBV20-1	many	-	CTSEPSVRTDTQYF	TGCACATCAGAGCCCAGCGTACGCACAGATACGCAGTATTTT
TRBJ1-1	TRBV7-2	many	-	CASSSANTEAFF	TGTGCCAGCAGCTCGGCTAACACTGAAGCTTTCTTT
TRBJ1-5	TRBV7-8	few	TRBD1	CASSPGTVQPQHF	TGTGCCAGCAGCCCCGGGACAGTTCAGCCCCAGCATTTT
TRBJ2-7	TRBV15	few	-	CATSRVEGLLAHEQYF	TGTGCCACCAGCAGAGTAGAAGGGCTCCTAGCCCACGAGCAGTACTTC
TRBJ1-4	TRBV7-9	few	-	CASSRSSAEKLFF	TGTGCCAGCAGCCGAAGCAGTGCCGAAAAACTGTTTTTT
TRBJ2-7	TRBV12-5	-	-	CASGLARYEQYF	TGTGCTAGTGGTTTGGCCCGTTACGAGCAGTACTTC
TRBJ2-4	TRBV20-1	few	-	CSAREGALAKNIQYF	TGCAGTGCTAGGGAAGGGGCTCTAGCCAAAAACATTCAGTACTTC
TRBJ2-7	TRBV12-3/TRBV12-4	-	-	CASSLGPLRGYF	TGTGCCAGCAGTTTAGGACCTCTCCGGGGGTACTTC
TRBJ2-3	TRBV12-3/TRBV12-4	-	-	CASSLQTGPDTQYF	TGTGCCAGCAGTTTGCAAACTGGACCAGATACGCAGTATTTT
TRBJ2-2	TRBV12-3/TRBV12-4	many	-	CASSFSGSTGELFF	TGTGCCAGCAGTTTCTCGGGGAGCACCGGGGAGCTGTTTTTT
TRBJ2-2	TRBV27	many	-	CASSLKGELFF	TGTGCCAGCAGTTTAAAGGGGGAGCTGTTTTTT
TRBJ1-5	TRBV27	few	TRBD1	CASSLSLGGRQPQHF	TGTGCCAGCAGTTTATCGTTAGGGGGCCGGCAGCCCCAGCATTTT
TRBJ1-4	TRBV20-1	many	-	CSASDNEKLFF	TGCAGTGCTAGTGATAATGAAAAACTGTTTTTT
TRBJ2-7	TRBV10-1	-	-	CASSESTGYEQYF	TGCGCCAGCAGTGAGAGTACGGGGTACGAGCAGTACTTC
TRBJ2-1	TRBV4-1	-	TRBD1	CASSQGQGARYNEQFF	TGCGCCAGCAGCCAAGGGCAGGGGGCGCGTTACAATGAGCAGTTCTTC
TRBJ2-1	TRBV7-9	many	-	CASSFPTEGSTGRHEQFF	TGTGCCAGCAGCTTCCCTACCGAGGGATCAACAGGGAGGCATGAGCAGTTCTTC
TRBJ1-2	TRBV20-1	-	TRBD1	CSTRTGANYGYTF	TGCAGTACAAGGACAGGGGCTAACTATGGCTACACCTTC
TRBJ2-5	TRBV6-2/TRBV6-3	many	-	CASSYRPTRQETQYF	TGTGCCAGCAGCTACCGACCTACCCGACAAGAGACCCAGTACTTC
TRBJ1-5	TRBV5-4	-	-	CASSLAGGGQPQHF	TGTGCCAGCAGCTTGGCGGGGGGCGGCCAGCCCCAGCATTTT
TRBJ2-7	TRBV20-1	-	TRBD2	CSAPSSGGPGERYF	TGCAGTGCCCCCTCTAGCGGGGGGCCAGGAGAGCGGTACTTC
TRBJ1-2	TRBV12-3/TRBV12-4	-	-	CASSFFLQAEGGYTF	TGTGCCAGCAGTTTCTTTCTGCAGGCAGAAGGCGGCTACACCTTC
TRBJ1-1	TRBV10-3	few	TRBD1	CAISAGTAEAFF	TGTGCCATCAGTGCCGGGACAGCCGAAGCTTTCTTT
TRBJ2-1	TRBV12-5	many	-	CASDRGPVEDNEQFF	TGTGCTAGTGACCGGGGCCCAGTTGAGGACAATGAGCAGTTCTTC
TRBJ2-3	TRBV18	-	TRBD1	CASSPTGATTDTQYF	TGTGCCAGCTCACCGACAGGGGCGACGACAGATACGCAGTATTTT
TRBJ1-5	TRBV10-2	-	-	CASSEGAGFRNQPQHF	TGCGCCAGCAGTGAGGGGGCGGGGTTCCGCAATCAGCCCCAGCATTTT
TRBJ2-1	TRBV5-1	-	TRBD2	CASSLSPSGGANEQFF	TGCGCCAGCAGCTTGTCTCCTAGCGGGGGGGCGAATGAGCAGTTCTTC
TRBJ2-7	TRBV3-1	few	TRBD2	CASSLGLAGGEQYF	TGTGCCAGCAGCCTCGGACTAGCGGGAGGCGAGCAGTACTTC
TRBJ1-2	TRBV28	-	-	CASSAVPFYGYTF	TGTGCCAGCAGCGCGGTCCCCTTCTATGGCTACACCTTC
TRBJ1-6	TRBV7-9	few	-	CASSLARDTYSPLHF	TGTGCCAGCAGCCTTGCGCGGGACACTTATTCACCCCTCCACTTT
TRBJ1-5	TRBV12-3/TRBV12-4	few	-	CASSLGLHQGNQPQHF	TGTGCCAGCAGCCTTGGGCTTCATCAGGGCAATCAGCCCCAGCATTTT
TRBJ1-2	TRBV29-1	many	-	CSASGTELLRDGYTF	TGCAGCGCCTCCGGGACGGAGCTTTTGAGGGATGGCTACACCTTC
TRBJ1-6	TRBV7-9	-	-	CASRPSGKGYNSPLHF	TGTGCCAGCAGACCCTCAGGGAAAGGCTATAATTCACCCCTCCACTTT
TRBJ1-1	TRBV7-2	many	-	CASSLRGGGDTEAFF	TGTGCCAGCAGCTTACGGGGGGGCGGAGATACTGAAGCTTTCTTT
TRBJ2-6	TRBV27	few	-	CASSLSDRGPGANVLTF	TGTGCCAGCAGTTTATCGGATCGGGGGCCTGGGGCCAACGTCCTGACTTTC
TRBJ2-7	TRBV4-1	-	TRBD1	CASSRNWDSDEQYF	TGCGCCAGCAGCCGAAACTGGGACAGCGACGAGCAGTACTTC
TRBJ2-1	TRBV5-1	many	TRBD2	CASSYGLAGGPVDNEQFF	TGCGCCAGCAGCTACGGACTAGCGGGGGGGCCCGTTGACAATGAGCAGTTCTTC
TRBJ2-1	TRBV12-3/TRBV12-4	many	TRBD2	CASSPEGVAGARQFF	TGTGCCAGCAGTCCTGAAGGTGTAGCGGGAGCGAGGCAGTTCTTC
TRBJ1-1	TRBV5-6	-	TRBD1	CASSLGTGRAFF	TGTGCCAGCAGCTTGGGGACAGGGAGAGCTTTCTTT
TRBJ2-2	TRBV2	few	-	CAIIGREFTGELFF	TGTGCCATCATTGGCAGGGAGTTTACCGGGGAGCTGTTTTTT
TRBJ2-5	TRBV7-8	few	TRBD2	CASSLLAGGRQETQYF	TGTGCCAGCAGCCTACTAGCGGGGGGGCGGCAAGAGACCCAGTACTTC
TRBJ1-6	TRBV12-3/TRBV12-4	-	-	CASTPGSYNSPLHF	TGTGCCAGCACCCCAGGCTCCTATAATTCACCCCTCCACTTT
TRBJ2-1	TRBV15	-	TRBD2	CATSSSGRGGDEQFF	TGTGCCACCAGCAGTAGCGGGAGAGGAGGGGATGAGCAGTTCTTC